These T cell receptor beta chains were read from a single sample in a study of cytomegalovirus exposure and HLA in healthy donors. Using immunoSEQ multiplex PCR, the repertoire was profiled, and TCRdb retains in-frame clones only, with some absent. The sample yields 95,000 to 110,000 clones, over 75% seen once. Source material: PBMCs. The receptors were gathered from a man in his sixties in good health and CMV-seropositive. Each CDR3 is given with its conserved first and last residue. The order of the fields is J gene, D gene, clone size, V gene, CDR3 protein, CDR3 DNA. The D gene is left open where the match is weak. Rows may omit the clone size; those that give it use once, few, many or a size class.

j_call: TRBJ1-2
d_call: TRBD1
clone_size: NA
v_call: TRBV18
cdr3_aa: CASSDRGFGYGYTF
cdr3_nt: TGTGCCAGCTCTGACAGGGGGTTTGGCTATGGCTACACCTTC

j_call: TRBJ2-3
d_call: NA
clone_size: NA
v_call: TRBV5-1
cdr3_aa: CASSFRIDTQYF
cdr3_nt: TGCGCCAGCAGCTTCAGGATCGATACGCAGTATTTT

j_call: TRBJ2-7
d_call: TRBD1
clone_size: NA
v_call: TRBV5-4
cdr3_aa: CASSLAGQAGEQYF
cdr3_nt: TGTGCCAGCAGCTTGGCGGGACAGGCCGGCGAGCAGTACTTC

j_call: TRBJ2-7
d_call: TRBD1
clone_size: NA
v_call: TRBV5-1
cdr3_aa: CASSLGGTVSYEQYF
cdr3_nt: TGCGCCAGCAGCTTGGGGGGGACAGTTTCCTACGAGCAGTACTTC

j_call: TRBJ1-6
d_call: TRBD1
clone_size: NA
v_call: TRBV10-2
cdr3_aa: CASKPQGQGSSPLHF
cdr3_nt: TGCGCCAGCAAGCCCCAGGGACAGGGGAGTTCACCCCTCCACTTT

j_call: TRBJ1-1
d_call: TRBD1
clone_size: NA
v_call: TRBV18
cdr3_aa: CASSPPGQENTEAFF
cdr3_nt: TGTGCCAGCTCACCTCCGGGACAGGAGAACACTGAAGCTTTCTTT

j_call: TRBJ1-4
d_call: NA
clone_size: NA
v_call: TRBV12-5
cdr3_aa: CASGLITGLGEKLFF
cdr3_nt: TGTGCTAGTGGTTTGATCACAGGGTTAGGTGAAAAACTGTTTTTT

j_call: TRBJ2-3
d_call: TRBD2
clone_size: NA
v_call: TRBV11-1
cdr3_aa: CASRPRLAGGDTQYF
cdr3_nt: TGTGCCAGCCGGCCTAGACTAGCGGGGGGAGATACGCAGTATTTT

j_call: TRBJ2-3
d_call: TRBD1
clone_size: NA
v_call: TRBV7-9
cdr3_aa: CASSPMTGQPDTQYF
cdr3_nt: TGTGCCAGCAGCCCTATGACAGGGCAGCCAGATACGCAGTATTTT

j_call: TRBJ1-4
d_call: NA
clone_size: NA
v_call: TRBV5-1
cdr3_aa: CASSLEGSGGSFNEKLFF
cdr3_nt: TGCGCCAGCAGCTTGGAAGGTTCGGGGGGATCTTTTAATGAAAAACTGTTTTTT

j_call: TRBJ1-5
d_call: TRBD1
clone_size: NA
v_call: TRBV7-8
cdr3_aa: CASSQSGTGPNQPQHF
cdr3_nt: TGTGCCAGCAGTCAATCCGGGACAGGCCCTAATCAGCCCCAGCATTTT

j_call: TRBJ1-2
d_call: TRBD1
clone_size: NA
v_call: TRBV28
cdr3_aa: CASSWGPGGANGYTF
cdr3_nt: TGTGCCAGCAGTTGGGGGCCAGGGGGCGCGAATGGCTACACCTTC

j_call: TRBJ1-5
d_call: TRBD1
clone_size: NA
v_call: TRBV2
cdr3_aa: CASLWDRGTGNQPQHF
cdr3_nt: TGTGCCAGCCTCTGGGACAGGGGAACGGGCAATCAGCCCCAGCATTTT

j_call: TRBJ2-6
d_call: NA
clone_size: NA
v_call: TRBV6-1
cdr3_aa: CASKTDTGANVLTF
cdr3_nt: TGTGCCAGTAAGACAGACACTGGGGCCAACGTCCTGACTTTC

j_call: TRBJ1-6
d_call: NA
clone_size: NA
v_call: TRBV5-4
cdr3_aa: CASSLEMIGNSPLHF
cdr3_nt: TGTGCCAGCAGCTTGGAAATGATCGGGAATTCACCCCTCCACTTT

j_call: TRBJ1-5
d_call: NA
clone_size: once
v_call: TRBV7-2
cdr3_aa: CASSAQRGQPQHF
cdr3_nt: TGTGCCAGCAGCGCCCAACGGGGTCAGCCCCAGCATTTT

j_call: TRBJ2-5
d_call: NA
clone_size: NA
v_call: TRBV7-9
cdr3_aa: CASSPGGKQETQYF
cdr3_nt: TGTGCCAGCAGCCCAGGGGGGAAGCAAGAGACCCAGTACTTC

j_call: TRBJ2-1
d_call: TRBD2
clone_size: NA
v_call: TRBV7-8
cdr3_aa: CASSLGLAGSYNEQFF
cdr3_nt: TGTGCCAGCAGCTTAGGTCTAGCGGGCTCCTACAATGAGCAGTTCTTC

j_call: TRBJ2-3
d_call: NA
clone_size: NA
v_call: TRBV7-9
cdr3_aa: CSSEESSTDTQYF
cdr3_nt: TGTTCCAGCGAAGAGTCCAGCACAGATACGCAGTATTTT

j_call: TRBJ1-2
d_call: TRBD1
clone_size: NA
v_call: TRBV15
cdr3_aa: CATTNGQGRYGYTF
cdr3_nt: TGTGCCACTACCAACGGACAGGGAAGGTATGGCTACACCTTC

j_call: TRBJ1-2
d_call: NA
clone_size: NA
v_call: TRBV30
cdr3_aa: CAWSGDRRAPSTF
cdr3_nt: TGTGCCTGGAGTGGTGACAGGCGTGCCCCTAGCACCTTC

j_call: TRBJ1-1
d_call: NA
clone_size: few
v_call: TRBV14
cdr3_aa: CASSQEVRESEAFF
cdr3_nt: TGTGCCAGCAGCCAAGAAGTCAGGGAATCTGAAGCTTTCTTT

j_call: TRBJ1-2
d_call: NA
clone_size: NA
v_call: TRBV19
cdr3_aa: CASEKGNYGYTF
cdr3_nt: TGTGCCAGTGAAAAGGGGAACTATGGCTACACCTTC

j_call: TRBJ2-1
d_call: TRBD1
clone_size: once
v_call: TRBV5-4
cdr3_aa: CASSLGQGAGEQFF
cdr3_nt: TGTGCCAGCAGCTTGGGACAGGGGGCGGGAGAGCAGTTCTTC

j_call: TRBJ2-3
d_call: TRBD1
clone_size: NA
v_call: TRBV7-8
cdr3_aa: CASSYTPGQGVGTDTQYF
cdr3_nt: TGTGCCAGCAGCTATACCCCTGGACAGGGGGTCGGCACAGATACGCAGTATTTT

j_call: TRBJ2-5
d_call: NA
clone_size: once
v_call: TRBV7-9
cdr3_aa: CASSFSSREETQYF
cdr3_nt: TGTGCCAGCAGCTTTTCGTCCAGGGAAGAGACCCAGTACTTC

j_call: TRBJ2-5
d_call: TRBD2
clone_size: NA
v_call: TRBV6-5
cdr3_aa: CASSPLGREWTQYF
cdr3_nt: TGTGCCAGCAGCCCCCTCGGGAGGGAATGGACCCAGTACTTC

j_call: TRBJ2-1
d_call: NA
clone_size: NA
v_call: TRBV5-1
cdr3_aa: CASSLEILGVDEQFF
cdr3_nt: TGCGCCAGCAGCTTGGAGATTCTAGGGGTGGATGAGCAGTTCTTC

j_call: TRBJ2-2
d_call: NA
clone_size: NA
v_call: TRBV5-6
cdr3_aa: CASSLLSQDTGELFF
cdr3_nt: TGTGCCAGCAGCTTGCTCAGCCAGGACACCGGGGAGCTGTTTTTT

j_call: TRBJ2-1
d_call: NA
clone_size: NA
v_call: TRBV10-1
cdr3_aa: CASSESPRVRSYNEQFF
cdr3_nt: TGCGCCAGCAGTGAGTCCCCGCGGGTCCGGTCCTACAATGAGCAGTTCTTC

j_call: TRBJ1-1
d_call: TRBD1
clone_size: NA
v_call: TRBV7-8
cdr3_aa: CASSLAPTGRSEAFF
cdr3_nt: TGTGCCAGCAGCTTAGCGCCGACAGGGAGGTCCGAAGCTTTCTTT

j_call: TRBJ2-1
d_call: TRBD2
clone_size: NA
v_call: TRBV10-1
cdr3_aa: CASSEALAGWNEQFF
cdr3_nt: TGCGCCAGCAGTGAGGCACTAGCGGGGTGGAATGAGCAGTTCTTC

j_call: TRBJ2-5
d_call: NA
clone_size: NA
v_call: TRBV6-6
cdr3_aa: CASSPGETQYF
cdr3_nt: TGTGCCAGCAGCCCGGGGGAGACCCAGTACTTC

j_call: TRBJ2-2
d_call: NA
clone_size: NA
v_call: TRBV19
cdr3_aa: CASSMARNTGELFF
cdr3_nt: TGTGCCAGTAGTATGGCCAGGAACACCGGGGAGCTGTTTTTT

j_call: TRBJ2-7
d_call: TRBD1
clone_size: NA
v_call: TRBV2
cdr3_aa: CASSEAGQGAYEQYF
cdr3_nt: TGTGCCAGCAGTGAAGCAGGACAGGGGGCCTACGAGCAGTACTTC

j_call: TRBJ1-1
d_call: NA
clone_size: NA
v_call: TRBV28
cdr3_aa: CASTSRGREGTEAFF
cdr3_nt: TGTGCCAGCACGTCGAGGGGGAGAGAGGGCACTGAAGCTTTCTTT

j_call: TRBJ2-5
d_call: TRBD2
clone_size: NA
v_call: TRBV27
cdr3_aa: CASSSRTSGGYQETQYF
cdr3_nt: TGTGCCAGCAGCTCGAGGACTAGCGGGGGATACCAAGAGACCCAGTACTTC

j_call: TRBJ1-2
d_call: NA
clone_size: NA
v_call: TRBV4-2
cdr3_aa: CASSQLATSNYGYTF
cdr3_nt: TGTGCCAGCAGCCAATTGGCAACCTCTAACTATGGCTACACCTTC

j_call: TRBJ1-2
d_call: TRBD1
clone_size: NA
v_call: TRBV5-1
cdr3_aa: CASSFGQDYGYTF
cdr3_nt: TGCGCCAGCAGTTTCGGACAGGACTATGGCTACACCTTC

j_call: TRBJ2-5
d_call: NA
clone_size: once
v_call: TRBV7-2
cdr3_aa: CASSLARGVRETQYF
cdr3_nt: TGTGCCAGCAGCTTAGCCAGGGGGGTCCGGGAGACCCAGTACTTC

j_call: TRBJ2-3
d_call: TRBD1
clone_size: NA
v_call: TRBV5-1
cdr3_aa: CASSLSGGDTQYF
cdr3_nt: TGCGCCAGCAGCCTGTCAGGGGGAGATACGCAGTATTTT

j_call: TRBJ2-5
d_call: TRBD2
clone_size: once
v_call: TRBV2
cdr3_aa: CASSYRLAGAGETQYF
cdr3_nt: TGTGCCAGCAGTTATCGACTAGCGGGGGCGGGGGAGACCCAGTACTTC

j_call: TRBJ1-5
d_call: NA
clone_size: NA
v_call: TRBV6-5
cdr3_aa: CASSYSGEGQPQHF
cdr3_nt: TGTGCCAGCAGTTACTCTGGGGAGGGCCAGCCCCAGCATTTT

j_call: TRBJ2-5
d_call: TRBD2
clone_size: NA
v_call: TRBV7-2
cdr3_aa: CASSSRLAGGRGTQYF
cdr3_nt: TGTGCCAGCAGCTCCCGACTAGCGGGGGGGAGGGGGACCCAGTACTTC

j_call: TRBJ1-2
d_call: TRBD1
clone_size: NA
v_call: TRBV19
cdr3_aa: CASSIDHSVETGRGGYTF
cdr3_nt: TGTGCCAGTAGTATAGATCACTCGGTTGAGACAGGGAGAGGTGGCTACACCTTC

j_call: TRBJ2-1
d_call: TRBD2
clone_size: NA
v_call: TRBV19
cdr3_aa: CASSRLGGGLKFF
cdr3_nt: TGTGCCAGTAGCCGTCTCGGGGGGGGCCTCAAGTTCTTC